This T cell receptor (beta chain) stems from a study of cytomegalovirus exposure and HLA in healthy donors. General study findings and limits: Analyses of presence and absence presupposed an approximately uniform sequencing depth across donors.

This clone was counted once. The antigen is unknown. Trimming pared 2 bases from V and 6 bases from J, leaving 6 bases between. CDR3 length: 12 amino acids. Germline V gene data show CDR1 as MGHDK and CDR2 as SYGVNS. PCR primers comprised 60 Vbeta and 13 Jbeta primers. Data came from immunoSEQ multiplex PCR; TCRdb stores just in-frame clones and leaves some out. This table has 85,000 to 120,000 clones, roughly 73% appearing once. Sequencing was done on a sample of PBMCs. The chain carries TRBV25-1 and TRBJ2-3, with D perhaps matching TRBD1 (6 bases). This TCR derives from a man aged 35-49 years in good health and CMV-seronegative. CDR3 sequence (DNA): TGTGCCAGCAGTGAACAGGGGGATACGCAGTATTTT. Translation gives CASSEQGDTQYF.